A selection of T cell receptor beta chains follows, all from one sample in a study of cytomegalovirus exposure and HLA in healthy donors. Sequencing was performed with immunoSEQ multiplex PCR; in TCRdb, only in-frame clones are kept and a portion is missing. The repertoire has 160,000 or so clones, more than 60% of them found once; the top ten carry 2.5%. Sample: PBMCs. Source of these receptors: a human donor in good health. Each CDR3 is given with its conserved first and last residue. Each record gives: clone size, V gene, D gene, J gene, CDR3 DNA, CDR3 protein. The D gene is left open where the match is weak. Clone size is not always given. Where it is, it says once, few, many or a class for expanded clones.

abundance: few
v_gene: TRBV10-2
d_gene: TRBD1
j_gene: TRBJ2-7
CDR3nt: TGCGCCAGCAGAGCCGGGACAGGGGGCGAGCAGTACTTC
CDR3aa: CASRAGTGGEQYF

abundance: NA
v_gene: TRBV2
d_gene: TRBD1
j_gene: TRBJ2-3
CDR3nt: TGTGCCAGCAGTGCACAGGGGGGCAGCACAGATACGCAGTATTTT
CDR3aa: CASSAQGGSTDTQYF

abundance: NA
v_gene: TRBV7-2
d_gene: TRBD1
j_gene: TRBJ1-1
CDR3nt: TGTGCCAGCAGCTTAGCCGGACAGGGTGAAGCTTTCTTT
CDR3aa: CASSLAGQGEAFF

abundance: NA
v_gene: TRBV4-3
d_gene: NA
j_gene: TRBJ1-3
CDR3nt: TGCGCCAGCAGCCAAGGGCAGGGCTACTCTGGAAACACCATATATTTT
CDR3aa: CASSQGQGYSGNTIYF

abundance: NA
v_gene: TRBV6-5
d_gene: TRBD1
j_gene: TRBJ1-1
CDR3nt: TGTGCCAGCAGACCCTCACAGGGGGCGGACACTGAAGCTTTCTTT
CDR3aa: CASRPSQGADTEAFF

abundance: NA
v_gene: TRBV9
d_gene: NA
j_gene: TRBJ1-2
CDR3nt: TGTGCCAGCAGCGTCTCCGACACGATGTCTGGCTACACCTTC
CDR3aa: CASSVSDTMSGYTF

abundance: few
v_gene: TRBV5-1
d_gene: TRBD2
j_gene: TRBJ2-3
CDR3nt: TGCGCCAGCCAGAGCGGGGGGGGCGACACAGATACGCAGTATTTT
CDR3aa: CASQSGGGDTDTQYF

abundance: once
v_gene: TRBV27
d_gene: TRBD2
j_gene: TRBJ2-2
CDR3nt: TGTGCCAGCAGTTTGGGCATAGCGGGGGGTTACACCGGGGAGCTGTTTTTT
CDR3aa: CASSLGIAGGYTGELFF

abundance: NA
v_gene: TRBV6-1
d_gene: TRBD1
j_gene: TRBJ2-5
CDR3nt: TGTGCCAGCTCGGACAGGGGGCAAGGGGAGACCCAGTACTTC
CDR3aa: CASSDRGQGETQYF

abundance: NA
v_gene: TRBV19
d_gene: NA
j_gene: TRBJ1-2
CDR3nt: TGTGCCAGTAGTATCGGCAGGGTGGGCGCTGGCTACACCTTC
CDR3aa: CASSIGRVGAGYTF

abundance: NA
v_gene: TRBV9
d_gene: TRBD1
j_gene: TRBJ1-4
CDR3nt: TGTGCCAGCAGCCCTCGGACAGGCGGGGAAAAACTGTTTTTT
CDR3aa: CASSPRTGGEKLFF

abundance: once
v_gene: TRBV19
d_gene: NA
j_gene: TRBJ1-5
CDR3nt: TGTGCCAGTAGTATTCAGGACATGGGCAATCAGCCCCAGCATTTT
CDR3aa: CASSIQDMGNQPQHF

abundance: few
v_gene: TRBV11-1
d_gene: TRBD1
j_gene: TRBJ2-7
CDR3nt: TGTGCCAGCAGCCCCCGGGACAGGAGATACGAGCAGTACTTC
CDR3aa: CASSPRDRRYEQYF

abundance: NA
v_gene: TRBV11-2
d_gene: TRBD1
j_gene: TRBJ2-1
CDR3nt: TGTGCCAGCACCCCGGGACAGACCACTAATGAGCAGTTCTTC
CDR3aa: CASTPGQTTNEQFF

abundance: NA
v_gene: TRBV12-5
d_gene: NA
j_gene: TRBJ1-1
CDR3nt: TGTGCTAGTGGTTTGGCCGCGGAGGGGGGGCGAGCTTTCTTT
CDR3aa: CASGLAAEGGRAFF

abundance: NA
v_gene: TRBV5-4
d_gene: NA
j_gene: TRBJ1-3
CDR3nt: TGTGCCAGCAGCCCCTCACGCGCTGGAAACACCATATATTTT
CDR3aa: CASSPSRAGNTIYF

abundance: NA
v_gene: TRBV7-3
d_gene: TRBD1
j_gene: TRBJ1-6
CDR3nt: TGTGCCAGCAGCCTCACAGGGGGCTTTTCACCCCTCCACTTT
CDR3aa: CASSLTGGFSPLHF

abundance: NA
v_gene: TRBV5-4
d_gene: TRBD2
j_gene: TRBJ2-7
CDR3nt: TGTGCCAGCAGCCTGACTAGCGGTTACGAGCAGTACTTC
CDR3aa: CASSLTSGYEQYF

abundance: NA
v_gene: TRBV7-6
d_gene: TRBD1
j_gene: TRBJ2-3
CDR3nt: TGTGCCAGCAGCCTTGACAGGGTGCCAGATACGCAGTATTTT
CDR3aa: CASSLDRVPDTQYF

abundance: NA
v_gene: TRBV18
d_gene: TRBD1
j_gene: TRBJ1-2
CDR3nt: TGTGCCAGCTCACAGGGACAGGGCTGGGGCTATGGCTACACCTTC
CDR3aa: CASSQGQGWGYGYTF

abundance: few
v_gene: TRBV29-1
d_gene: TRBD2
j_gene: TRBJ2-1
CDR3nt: TGCAGCGTTGAAGCCGGAGCGGGGGGGGCAGGTGAGCAGTTCTTC
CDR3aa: CSVEAGAGGAGEQFF

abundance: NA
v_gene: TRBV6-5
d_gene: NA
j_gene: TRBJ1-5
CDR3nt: TGTGCCAGCCCTTCCGGTTTGCAGCCCCAGCATTTT
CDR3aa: CASPSGLQPQHF

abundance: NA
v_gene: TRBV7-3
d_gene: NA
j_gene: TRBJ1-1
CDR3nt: TGTGCCAGCAGCCCCTCGCGGGGAACTGAAGCTTTCTTT
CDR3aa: CASSPSRGTEAFF

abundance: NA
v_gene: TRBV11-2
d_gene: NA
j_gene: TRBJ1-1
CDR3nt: TGTGCCAGCAGCCAGTGGGCCGTAGGGGCTGAAGCTTTCTTT
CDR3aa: CASSQWAVGAEAFF

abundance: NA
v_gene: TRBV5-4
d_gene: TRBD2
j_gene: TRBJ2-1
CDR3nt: TGTGCCAGCAGCTCCAAACTAGCGGGGAGAGACAATGAGCAGTTCTTC
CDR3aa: CASSSKLAGRDNEQFF

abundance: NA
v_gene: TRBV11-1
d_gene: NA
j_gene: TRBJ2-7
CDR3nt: TGTGCCAGCAGACTCACCCCCGGGGAGCAGTACTTC
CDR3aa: CASRLTPGEQYF

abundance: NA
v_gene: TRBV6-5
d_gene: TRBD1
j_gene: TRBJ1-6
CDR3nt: TGTGCCAGCAGTCTACAGGGGAGCCCTTCACCCCTCCACTTT
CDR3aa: CASSLQGSPSPLHF

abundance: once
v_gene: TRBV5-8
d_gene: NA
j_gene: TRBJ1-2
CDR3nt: TGTGCCAGCAGCTTGGATGGGACCACAGGGTACTATGGCTACACCTTC
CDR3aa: CASSLDGTTGYYGYTF

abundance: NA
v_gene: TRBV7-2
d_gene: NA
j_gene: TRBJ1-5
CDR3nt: TGTGCCAGCAGCTTAGTCGCTGGCAGGTATAGCAATCAGCCCCAGCATTTT
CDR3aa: CASSLVAGRYSNQPQHF

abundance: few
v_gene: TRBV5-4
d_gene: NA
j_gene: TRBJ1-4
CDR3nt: TGTGCCAGCAGCTTGGAAGCAGGGATTGCAACTAATGAAAAACTGTTTTTT
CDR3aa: CASSLEAGIATNEKLFF

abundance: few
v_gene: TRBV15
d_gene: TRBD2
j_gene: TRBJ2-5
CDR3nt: TGTGCCACCGGCCACGGGGGGGTTCGAGAGACCCAGTACTTC
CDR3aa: CATGHGGVRETQYF

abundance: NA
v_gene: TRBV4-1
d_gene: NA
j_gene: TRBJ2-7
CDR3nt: TGCGCCAGCAGCCACCCCGGGGGTAACTCCTACGAGCAGTACTTC
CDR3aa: CASSHPGGNSYEQYF

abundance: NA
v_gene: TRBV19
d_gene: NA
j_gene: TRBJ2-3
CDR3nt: TGTGCCAGTAGTACCCGGCAGGCGCCCGCAGATACGCAGTATTTT
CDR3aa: CASSTRQAPADTQYF

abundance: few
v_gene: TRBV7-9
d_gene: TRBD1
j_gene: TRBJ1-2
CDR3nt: TGTGCCAGCAGCTGGGACAGAAGCTCTGGCTACACCTTC
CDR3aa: CASSWDRSSGYTF

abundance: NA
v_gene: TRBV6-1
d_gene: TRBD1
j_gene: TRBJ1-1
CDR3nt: TGTGCCAGCAGTACGGGACAGAATATGAACACTGAAGCTTTCTTT
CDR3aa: CASSTGQNMNTEAFF

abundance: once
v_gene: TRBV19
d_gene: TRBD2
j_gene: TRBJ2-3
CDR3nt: TGTGCCAGTAGTAGCGGGGGAGGAATTGGAGATACGCAGTATTTT
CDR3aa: CASSSGGGIGDTQYF

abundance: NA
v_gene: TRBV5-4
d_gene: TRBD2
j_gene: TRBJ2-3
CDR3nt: TGTGCCAGCAGCTTGGGAGGTAGCGGGGTGGTTCGAGATACGCAGTATTTT
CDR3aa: CASSLGGSGVVRDTQYF

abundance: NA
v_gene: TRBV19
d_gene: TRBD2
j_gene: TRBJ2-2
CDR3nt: TGTGCCAGTAGTGCTGCCCTGGGGCGGGGGACCGGGGAGCTGTTTTTT
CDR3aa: CASSAALGRGTGELFF

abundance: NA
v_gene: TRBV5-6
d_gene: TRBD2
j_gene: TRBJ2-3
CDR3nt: TGTGCCAGCAGCCAAAAAGCGGGGTTAGATACGCAGTATTTT
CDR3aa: CASSQKAGLDTQYF

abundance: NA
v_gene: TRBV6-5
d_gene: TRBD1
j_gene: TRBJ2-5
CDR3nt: TGTGCCAGCAGTCCGGGACAGGGGAAAGAGACCCAGTACTTC
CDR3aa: CASSPGQGKETQYF

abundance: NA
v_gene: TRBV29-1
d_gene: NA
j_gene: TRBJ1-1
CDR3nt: TGCAGCGTTGTGAGGGTTGAAGCTTTCTTT
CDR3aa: CSVVRVEAFF

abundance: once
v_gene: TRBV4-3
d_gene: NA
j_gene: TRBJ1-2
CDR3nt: TGCGCCAGCAGCCAAGTGGGGCAGGGAACGGATGGCTACACCTTC
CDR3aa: CASSQVGQGTDGYTF

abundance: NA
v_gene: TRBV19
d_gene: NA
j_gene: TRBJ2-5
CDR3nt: TGTGCCAGTAGTACTGGCACCGCAGGGGAGACCCAGTACTTC
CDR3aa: CASSTGTAGETQYF

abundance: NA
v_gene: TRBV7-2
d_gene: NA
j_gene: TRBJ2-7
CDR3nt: TGTGCCAGCAGCTTATCAGGGCGGTACGAGCAGTACTTC
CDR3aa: CASSLSGRYEQYF

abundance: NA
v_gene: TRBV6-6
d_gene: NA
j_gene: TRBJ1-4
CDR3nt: TGTGCCAGCAGTTACAGGGGAGGGGAAGAAAAACTGTTTTTT
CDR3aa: CASSYRGGEEKLFF

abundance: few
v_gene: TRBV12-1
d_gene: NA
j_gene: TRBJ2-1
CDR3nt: TGTGCCAGCAGCCCCCCGGTAGGGGGGGGGCCGGGGAATGAGCAGTTCTTC
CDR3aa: CASSPPVGGGPGNEQFF

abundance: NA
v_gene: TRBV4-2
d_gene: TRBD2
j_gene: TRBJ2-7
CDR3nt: TGTGCCAGCAGCCCAAATAGCGGGGGGGGTTACGAGCAGTACTTC
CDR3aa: CASSPNSGGGYEQYF

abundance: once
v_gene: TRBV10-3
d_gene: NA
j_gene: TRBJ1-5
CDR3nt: TGTGCCATCAGTGTTGGGGGGGATCAGCCCCAGCATTTT
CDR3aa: CAISVGGDQPQHF

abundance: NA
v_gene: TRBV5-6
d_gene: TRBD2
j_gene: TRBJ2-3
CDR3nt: TGTGCCAGCAGCTTGGGGCTAGCGGGGAGCACAGATACGCAGTATTTT
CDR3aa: CASSLGLAGSTDTQYF

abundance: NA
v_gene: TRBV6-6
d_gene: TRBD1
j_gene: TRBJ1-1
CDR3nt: TGTGCCAGCAGTCTAAACAGGGGAAGGAACACTGAAGCTTTCTTT
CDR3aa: CASSLNRGRNTEAFF

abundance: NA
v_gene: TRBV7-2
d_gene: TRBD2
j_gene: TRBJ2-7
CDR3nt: TGTGCCAGCAGCTTAGTCGGGGGACTAGCGGGGCCCCTGGGGGAGCAGTACTTC
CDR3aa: CASSLVGGLAGPLGEQYF

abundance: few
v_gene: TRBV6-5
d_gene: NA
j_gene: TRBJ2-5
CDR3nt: TGTGCCAGCACCAGGGTGGGCGAGACCCAGTACTTC
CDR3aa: CASTRVGETQYF

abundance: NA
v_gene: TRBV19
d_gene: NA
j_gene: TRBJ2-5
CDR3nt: TGTGCCAGTAGTCTTACGGGGGAAGAGACCCAGTACTTC
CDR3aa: CASSLTGEETQYF

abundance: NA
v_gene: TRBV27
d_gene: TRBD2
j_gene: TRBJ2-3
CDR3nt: TGTGCCAGCCGGGACTATGGAGATACGCAGTATTTT
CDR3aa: CASRDYGDTQYF

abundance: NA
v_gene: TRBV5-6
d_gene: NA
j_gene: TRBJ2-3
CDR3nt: TGTGCCAGCAGCTTGCGGGCGGGGAGCACAGATACGCAGTATTTT
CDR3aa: CASSLRAGSTDTQYF

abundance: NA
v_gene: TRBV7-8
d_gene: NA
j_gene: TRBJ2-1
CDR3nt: TGTGCCAGCAGCAGGGCGGGCTACACGCACAATGAGCAGTTCTTC
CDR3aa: CASSRAGYTHNEQFF

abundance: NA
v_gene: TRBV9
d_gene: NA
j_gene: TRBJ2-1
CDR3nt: TGTGCCAGCAGCGGCGCAGGTTGTGAGCAGTTCTTC
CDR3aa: CASSGAGCEQFF

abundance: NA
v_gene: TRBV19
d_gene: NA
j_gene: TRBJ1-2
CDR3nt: TGTGCCAGTAGTATGGGGTGGGGCCCCTATGGCTACACCTTC
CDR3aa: CASSMGWGPYGYTF

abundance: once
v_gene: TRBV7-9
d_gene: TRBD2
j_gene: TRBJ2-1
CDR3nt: TGTGCCAGCAGCCAAGGGACTAGCGGGGGGGCCTACAATGAGCAGTTCTTC
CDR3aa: CASSQGTSGGAYNEQFF